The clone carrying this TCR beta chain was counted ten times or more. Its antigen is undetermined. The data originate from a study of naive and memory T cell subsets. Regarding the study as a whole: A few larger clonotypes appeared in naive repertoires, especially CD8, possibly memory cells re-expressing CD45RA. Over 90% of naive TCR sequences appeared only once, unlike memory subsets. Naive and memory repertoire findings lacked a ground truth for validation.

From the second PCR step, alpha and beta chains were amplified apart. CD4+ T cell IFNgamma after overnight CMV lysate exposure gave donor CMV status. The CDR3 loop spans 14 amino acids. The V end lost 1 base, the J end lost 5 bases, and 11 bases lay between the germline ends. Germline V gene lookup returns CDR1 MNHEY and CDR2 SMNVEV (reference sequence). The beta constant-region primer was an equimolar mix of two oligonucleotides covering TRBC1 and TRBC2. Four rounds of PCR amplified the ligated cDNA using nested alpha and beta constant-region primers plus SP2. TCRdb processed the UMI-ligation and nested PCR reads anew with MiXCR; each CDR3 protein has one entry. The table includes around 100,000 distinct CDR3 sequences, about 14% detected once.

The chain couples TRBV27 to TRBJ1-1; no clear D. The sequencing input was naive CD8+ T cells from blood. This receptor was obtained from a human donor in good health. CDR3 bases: TGTGCCAGCAGTTTATTTCTGGGCCCAACTGAAGCTTTCTTT. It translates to CASSLFLGPTEAFF.